Listed here are 9 T cell receptor beta chains from one sample, sequenced in a study of identical twins. TCRdb reprocessed the 5' RACE reads via MiXCR and lists one record per CDR3 protein. Counted here are just under 550,000 distinct CDR3 sequences, 13% to 15% occurring once; the ten biggest clones make up about 0.4%. In addition, the sample was reused for a study of yellow fever vaccine responses in identical twins.

The material sequenced was CD4+ T cells sorted from blood. The receptors come from a woman under 30 in good health.

This clonotype came up a few times. The chain links TRBV20-1 to TRBJ2-5; TRBD2 matches at 7 bases. CDR3 length: 14 amino acids. Germline V gene sequence: CDR1 DFQATT, CDR2 SNEGSKA (reference sequence). Trimming removed 1 base from V and 5 bases from J; junction bases left unmatched: 7. CDR3 bases: TGCAGTGCTAGAGTTCCCTGGGGAGGGGAGACCCAGTACTTC. Translating it yields CSARVPWGGETQYF.

The V gene is TRBV12-3 or TRBV12-4, the J gene TRBJ1-1; no reliable D call. The CDR3 has 11 residues. Between the trimmed V and J ends, which lost 7 bases and 8 bases, there was a span of 11 bases. The CDR3 region is CASKEAEEAFF. Written as DNA, the CDR3 is TGTGCCAGCAAGGAGGCGGAGGAAGCTTTCTTT.

The chain joins TRBV5-1 to TRBJ2-3, with D unclear. The germline gives CDR1 SGHRS, CDR2 YFSETQ. V was cut by 3 bases and J by 0 bases, with 11 bases left in between. The CDR3 has 15 residues. CDR3 in amino acids: CASSSGQVSTDTQYF. The CDR3 DNA is TGCGCCAGCAGCTCCGGTCAGGTTAGCACAGATACGCAGTATTTT.

This chain joins TRBV7-9 and TRBJ2-1; TRBD1 is a possible D gene (6 bases). This CDR3 contains 13 residues. The V end lost 4 bases, the J end lost 5 bases, and 9 bases lay between the germline ends. The V gene's germline CDR1 is SEHNR and CDR2 FQNEAQ (reference sequence). CDR3 sequence: CASSWDNHNEQFF. The CDR3, as DNA: TGTGCCAGCAGCTGGGACAACCACAATGAGCAGTTCTTC.

This clonotype was counted between two and nine times. The V call is TRBV29-1, the J call TRBJ2-3; 8 bases are shared with TRBD1. This CDR3 spans 14 amino acids. Germline trimming cut 4 bases from V and 2 bases from J; bases unmatched to any gene: 5. Germline lookup yields CDR1 SQVTM and CDR2 ANQGSEA. The CDR3 loop reads CSVARTGPTDTQYF. Here the CDR3 DNA reads TGCAGCGTTGCCCGGACAGGGCCCACAGATACGCAGTATTTT.

J is TRBJ2-1 and V is TRBV9; possible D gene TRBD1, 6 bases. CDR3 length: 16 amino acids. Trimming took off 0 bases at V and 6 bases at J, with 16 bases between the two ends. Germline CDR1 is SGDLS and CDR2 is YYNGEE. CDR3 DNA sequence: TGTGCCAGCAGCGTAGGATTGGACAGACCGGGCAATGAGCAGTTCTTC. This codes for CASSVGLDRPGNEQFF. Variable domain in full (rest from reference TRBV9 and TRBJ2-1): DSGVTQTPKHLITATGQRVTLRCSPRSGDLSVYWYQQSLDQGLQFLIQYYNGEERAKGNILERFSAQQFPDLHSELNLSSLELGDSALYFCASSVGLDRPGNEQFFGPGTRLTVL.

In this sample, this clonotype turned up a few times. The rearrangement links TRBV7-9 to TRBJ2-3, with D possibly called TRBD1 or TRBD2 (5 bases each). With 5 bases removed from V and 4 bases from J, the gap between germline ends came to 16 bases. CDR1 is SEHNR and CDR2 is FQNEAQ in the germline V gene (reference sequence). The CDR3 is 15 amino acids. CDR3 loop: CASSGAGTGSDTQYF. For the CDR3, the DNA is TGTGCCAGCAGCGGGGCGGGTACTGGGTCAGATACGCAGTATTTT. Using reference TRBV7-9 and TRBJ2-3 for the parts outside the CDR3, the full variable domain is DTGVSQNPRHKITKRGQNVTFRCDPISEHNRLYWYRQTLGQGPEFLTYFQNEAQLEKSRLLSDRFSAERPKGSFSTLEIQRTEQGDSAMYLCASSGAGTGSDTQYFGPGTRLTVL.

This clonotype was seen only a few times. The chain couples TRBV5-8 to TRBJ1-5; the D gene is possibly TRBD1 (6 bases). Germline V gene lookup returns CDR1 SGHTS and CDR2 YDEGEE. The length of the CDR3 is 15 residues. The V end lost 3 bases, the J end lost 4 bases, and 14 bases lay between the germline ends. The CDR3, as DNA: TGTGCCAGCAGCTCAGGGGTTGCAATTAATCAGCCCCAGCATTTT. Translation: CASSSGVAINQPQHF.

This chain joins TRBV11-3 and TRBJ2-1; unclear D gene. V lost 1 base and J 4 bases, leaving 5 bases between the germline ends. CDR1 SGHNT and CDR2 YENEEA come from the germline V gene. This CDR3 contains 13 residues. The CDR3 DNA reads as TGTGCCAGCAGCTTAGGACGGTACAATGAGCAGTTCTTC. Amino acids: CASSLGRYNEQFF.